Below, 15 T cell receptor beta chains from the same sample are listed, as sequenced in a study of cytomegalovirus exposure and HLA in healthy donors. 13 Jbeta primers and 60 Vbeta primers were used for the PCR. Profiling relied on immunoSEQ multiplex PCR, and the TCRdb table lists in-frame clones only, not all of them. The sample comprises roughly 150,000 clones, approximately 80% of which are singletons, and around 2.1% rests with the top ten. Sequenced sample: PBMCs. Receptor source: a man aged 50 to 60 in good health and CMV-seropositive.

The chain has TRBV7-6 and TRBJ2-1; no reliable D call. Trimming left V 3 bases short and J 7 bases short, with 4 bases between. Germline values: CDR1 SGHVS, CDR2 FNYEAQ. The CDR3 spans 11 residues. The CDR3 spells CASSFLNEQFF. CDR3 coding DNA: TGTGCCAGCAGCTTCTTAAATGAGCAGTTCTTC.

J is TRBJ2-5 and V is TRBV11-2; 13 bases fit TRBD2. Germline values: CDR1 SGHAT, CDR2 FQNNGV. The CDR3 sequence is 16 residues long. The trim removed 4 bases at V and 4 bases at J, leaving 6 bases unmatched. For the CDR3, the DNA is TGTGCCAGCAGCTGGGGGACTAGCGGGGTGGGAGAGACCCAGTACTTC. It translates to CASSWGTSGVGETQYF.

The chain joins TRBV7-2 to TRBJ2-1; the D is unclear. Germline lookup yields CDR1 SGHTA and CDR2 FQGNSA. This CDR3 is 15 amino acids long. The V end lost 1 base, the J end lost 2 bases, and 9 bases lay between the germline ends. CDR3 loop: CASSLDLRTYNEQFF. Written as DNA, the CDR3 is TGTGCCAGCAGCTTAGATTTGCGAACCTACAATGAGCAGTTCTTC.

The genes are TRBV5-1 and TRBJ2-3; D perhaps matches TRBD2 (5 bases). There are 16 residues in the CDR3. Trimming pared 0 bases from V and 2 bases from J, leaving 13 bases between. Germline V gene lookup returns CDR1 SGHRS and CDR2 YFSETQ. CDR3 nucleotides: TGCGCCAGCAGCTTGGCCGGCGGGCGAACCACAGATACGCAGTATTTT. It specifies CASSLAGGRTTDTQYF.

This clone was seen a handful of times. The chain carries TRBV28 and TRBJ1-2; TRBD1 matches at 9 bases. The CDR3 spans 13 residues. CDR1 is MDHEN, CDR2 SYDVKM, per germline. V gave up 6 bases and J gave up 6 bases; unmatched junction bases: 5. Here the CDR3 reads CASRLQGANGYTF. In DNA, the CDR3 is TGTGCCAGCAGATTACAGGGGGCAAATGGCTACACCTTC.

This clone has only a few counts. This sequence joins TRBV6-1 and TRBJ1-2; 8 bases are shared with TRBD1. V was pared by 0 bases and J by 2 bases, with 2 bases of the junction left unmatched. This CDR3 comprises 15 residues. Germline lookup yields CDR1 MNHNS and CDR2 SASEGT. The CDR3 DNA is TGTGCCAGCAGTGAAGCGGGGGACAGGAACTATGGCTACACCTTC. This sequence encodes CASSEAGDRNYGYTF.

V and J are TRBV5-1 and TRBJ2-1; D might be TRBD2 (6 bases). Germline lookup yields CDR1 SGHRS and CDR2 YFSETQ. Trimming stripped 0 bases from V and 8 bases from J, with 12 bases between. The CDR3 has 14 amino acids. CDR3: CASSLALALDEQFF. For the CDR3, the DNA is TGCGCCAGCAGCTTGGCACTAGCCCTCGATGAGCAGTTCTTC.

DNA for the CDR3: TGTGCCAGCAGGCGGGGCAACATAGGCGAGCAGTACTTC. It encodes CASRRGNIGEQYF. J is TRBJ2-7 and V is TRBV7-2, with D tentatively TRBD2 (6 bases). Trimming removed 6 bases at V and 6 bases at J, with 15 bases between. This CDR3 is 13 amino acids long. Germline V CDR1 and CDR2: SGHTA, FQGNSA.

The chain has TRBV7-2 and TRBJ2-3, with D possibly TRBD1 on 5 matching bases. The V gene lost 1 base and the J gene lost 2 bases, with 13 bases spanning the gap. Germline V lookup: CDR1 SGHTA, CDR2 FQGNSA. This CDR3 is 16 amino acids long. Here the CDR3 reads CASSLEGQITTDTQYF. Here the CDR3 DNA reads TGTGCCAGCAGCTTAGAGGGGCAAATCACCACAGATACGCAGTATTTT.

The V and J genes are TRBV5-4 and TRBJ2-3; 12 bases fit TRBD2. CDR1 is SGHNT, CDR2 YYREEE, per germline (reference sequence). This CDR3 is built from 16 residues. J was trimmed by 7 bases and V by 1 base; bases with no gene match: 7. CDR3 sequence reads: CASSLRSSGGAYTQYF. The DNA for the CDR3 is TGTGCCAGCAGCTTGAGGTCTAGCGGGGGGGCATATACGCAGTATTTT.

The rearrangement links TRBV28 to TRBJ1-1; 7 bases match TRBD1. The germline V gene has CDR1 MDHEN and CDR2 SYDVKM. The ends lost 7 bases at V and 4 bases at J; junction bases unmatched: 12. The CDR3 has 15 amino acids. The CDR3, as DNA: TGTGCCAGCAATAAGGGGGCATTTGAGGGCACTGAAGCTTTCTTT. This encodes CASNKGAFEGTEAFF.

This chain joins TRBV4-3 and TRBJ1-4; D call uncertain. Trimming shortened V by 1 base and J by 0 bases, and 6 bases separated the two germline ends. CDR1 is LGHNA, CDR2 YSLEER, per germline. The length of the CDR3 is 15 residues. Here the CDR3 DNA reads TGCGCCAGCAGCCAAGCCCCAGCAACTAATGAAAAACTGTTTTTT. Residues: CASSQAPATNEKLFF.

This clone was seen a handful of times. The chain joins TRBV6-1 to TRBJ2-5; 7 positions match TRBD2. The tail of the sequence fits TRBJ2-7 better, so the J call may be wrong. In germline, CDR1 is MNHNS, CDR2 SASEGT. The length of the CDR3 is 15 residues. The CDR3 loop reads CASSVTSSHTYEQYF. The CDR3 DNA reads as TGTGCCAGCAGTGTGACTAGCTCTCACACCTACGAGCAGTACTTC.

J is TRBJ1-2 and V is TRBV7-2; 7 bases are shared with TRBD1. With V trimmed by 5 bases and J by 7 bases, 13 bases remained unmatched. CDR1 and CDR2 (germline): SGHTA, FQGNSA. This CDR3 region has 15 residues. CDR3 nucleotide sequence: TGTGCCAGCAGCCGCGGGACGTTCACAGGGGCTGGCTACACCTTC. This encodes CASSRGTFTGAGYTF.

The chain combines TRBV19 with TRBJ2-1; 11 positions match TRBD2. The CDR3 sequence is 15 residues long. Per germline, CDR1 LNHDA and CDR2 SQIVND (reference sequence). J was trimmed by 4 bases and V by 8 bases; bases with no gene match: 7. CDR3 region: CASGASGGTYNEQFF. The CDR3 DNA reads TGTGCCAGTGGGGCTAGCGGGGGGACATACAATGAGCAGTTCTTC.